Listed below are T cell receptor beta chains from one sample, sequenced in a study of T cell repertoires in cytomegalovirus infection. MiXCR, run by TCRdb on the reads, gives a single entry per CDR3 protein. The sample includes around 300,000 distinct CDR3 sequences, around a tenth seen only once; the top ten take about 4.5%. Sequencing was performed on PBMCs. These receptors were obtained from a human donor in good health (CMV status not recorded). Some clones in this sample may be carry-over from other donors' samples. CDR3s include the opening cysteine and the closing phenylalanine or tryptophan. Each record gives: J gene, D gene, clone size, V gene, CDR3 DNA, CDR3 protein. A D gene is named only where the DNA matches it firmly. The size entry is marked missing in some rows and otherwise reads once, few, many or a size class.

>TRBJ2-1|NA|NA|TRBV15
TGTGCCACCAGCCAAAGGTCGGTGGGAACCTACAATGAGCAGTTCTTC
CATSQRSVGTYNEQFF
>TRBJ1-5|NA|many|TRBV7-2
TGTGCCAGCAGCTTAGGCTCGGGAAGCAATCAGCCCCAGCATTTT
CASSLGSGSNQPQHF
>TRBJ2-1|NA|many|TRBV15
TGTGCCACCAGCAGAGATGGTGGGTCTTACAATGAGCAGTTCTTC
CATSRDGGSYNEQFF
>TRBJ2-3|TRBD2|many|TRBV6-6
TGTGCCACCTCGGGGAGCTACGGCGGGGGTCGCACAGATACGCAGTATTTT
CATSGSYGGGRTDTQYF
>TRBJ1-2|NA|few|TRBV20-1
TGCAGTGCTAGAGGGGTAGAGAACTATGGCTACACCTTC
CSARGVENYGYTF
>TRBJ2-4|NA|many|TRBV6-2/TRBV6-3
TGTGCCAGCAGTTATTCCCCAGGGGAGACTCCTCAAGGGTGGAACATTCAGTACTTC
CASSYSPGETPQGWNIQYF
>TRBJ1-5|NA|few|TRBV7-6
TGTGCCAGCAGCCGGGACATGAATCAGCCCCAGCATTTT
CASSRDMNQPQHF
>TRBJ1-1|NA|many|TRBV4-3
TGCGCCAGCAGCCCACGGGCAGGCCCGAACACTGAAGCTTTCTTT
CASSPRAGPNTEAFF
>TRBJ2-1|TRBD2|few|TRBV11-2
TGTGCCAGCAGCCTTAGGGCTAGCGGGAGGAACAATGAGCAGTTCTTC
CASSLRASGRNNEQFF
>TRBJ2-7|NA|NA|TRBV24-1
TGTGCCACCTCTTCCGGGACGCCCTCCTACGAGCAGTACTTC
CATSSGTPSYEQYF